A selection of T cell receptor beta chains follows, all from one sample in a study of blood T cell repertoires in COVID-19. Profiling relied on immunoSEQ multiplex PCR, and the TCRdb table lists in-frame clones only, not all of them. The data hold about 120,000 clones, with roughly 85% observed a single time. The sequencing sample was made of peripheral blood. The receptors shown here come from a middle-aged man with acute or convalescent COVID-19. Both conserved end residues are part of each CDR3. Each record gives: J gene, clone size, D gene, V gene, CDR3 protein, CDR3 DNA. The D gene is left open where the match is weak. Not every row has a clone size; where given, it reads once, few, many or a size class.

TRBJ2-1	-	-	TRBV7-6	CASSSRTAGYNEQFF	TGTGCCAGCAGCTCTCGGACGGCGGGCTACAATGAGCAGTTCTTC
TRBJ1-5	-	TRBD1	TRBV4-1	CARRPSRDSKQPQHF	TGCGCCAGGAGACCGAGCCGGGACAGCAAACAGCCCCAGCATTTT
TRBJ1-1	-	TRBD1	TRBV11-2	CASSLRGRVAFF	TGTGCCAGCAGCTTGAGGGGGCGTGTCGCTTTCTTT
TRBJ1-1	-	-	TRBV5-1	CASSLGEGTEAFF	TGCGCCAGCAGCCTAGGGGAGGGCACTGAAGCTTTCTTT
TRBJ1-6	-	TRBD1	TRBV9	CASSGTGTENSPLHF	TGTGCCAGCAGCGGCACAGGGACAGAGAATTCACCCCTCCACTTT
TRBJ2-1	-	-	TRBV30	CAWSVLGSSYNEQFF	TGTGCCTGGAGTGTACTCGGTAGCTCCTACAATGAGCAGTTCTTC
TRBJ1-5	-	TRBD1	TRBV30	CAWRETRGTGPNQPQHF	TGTGCCTGGAGGGAAACCCGGGGGACAGGGCCCAATCAGCCCCAGCATTTT
TRBJ1-4	once	TRBD1	TRBV7-9	CASSRPRDRGLEKLFF	TGTGCCAGCAGCCGACCCCGGGACAGGGGGCTTGAAAAACTGTTTTTT
TRBJ1-1	-	-	TRBV5-8	CASSRESGGGTEAFF	TGTGCCAGCAGCCGGGAGTCGGGGGGCGGGACTGAAGCTTTCTTT
TRBJ1-1	-	TRBD1	TRBV30	CAWRQGAYTEAFF	TGTGCCTGGAGGCAGGGGGCTTACACTGAAGCTTTCTTT
TRBJ1-1	-	-	TRBV5-1	CASSYTGNTEAFF	TGCGCCAGCAGCTACACAGGGAACACTGAAGCTTTCTTT
TRBJ1-2	-	TRBD1	TRBV5-5	CASSLAWRQGSYGYTF	TGTGCCAGCAGCTTGGCCTGGAGACAGGGGTCCTATGGCTACACCTTC
TRBJ1-5	-	-	TRBV27	CASSRTPNQPQHF	TGTGCCAGCAGCCGGACTCCTAATCAGCCCCAGCATTTT
TRBJ2-2	few	TRBD1	TRBV6-4	CASSRDRAAGELFF	TGTGCCAGCAGTCGGGACAGGGCTGCCGGGGAGCTGTTTTTT
TRBJ1-3	-	TRBD1	TRBV7-2	CASSPRTGTGNTIYF	TGTGCCAGCAGCCCCCGGACAGGCACTGGAAACACCATATATTTT
TRBJ2-1	-	TRBD2	TRBV10-3	CAISETSAHEQFF	TGTGCCATCAGTGAGACTAGCGCCCATGAGCAGTTCTTC
TRBJ2-7	-	TRBD2	TRBV10-1	CERTSGRTYEQYF	TGCGAACGGACTAGCGGGCGCACCTACGAGCAGTACTTC
TRBJ2-7	-	TRBD1	TRBV30	CAWSVDRGQEQYF	TGTGCCTGGAGTGTGGACAGGGGGCAGGAGCAGTACTTC
TRBJ1-1	once	-	TRBV29-1	CSVDLGRGAFF	TGCAGCGTTGACCTGGGCCGAGGGGCTTTCTTT
TRBJ1-2	-	TRBD1	TRBV5-4	CASSTWTGTNGYTF	TGTGCCAGCAGCACCTGGACAGGAACTAATGGCTACACCTTC
TRBJ2-1	-	TRBD2	TRBV3-1/TRBV3-2	CASSQGVTSGYNEQFF	TGTGCCAGCAGCCAAGGTGTGACTAGCGGATACAATGAGCAGTTCTTC
TRBJ1-2	few	TRBD1	TRBV6-2/TRBV6-3	CASSNGGQGRGYTF	TGTGCCAGCAGCAACGGGGGACAGGGGAGAGGCTACACCTTC
TRBJ2-3	-	-	TRBV19	CASSIGTLAFSSDTQYF	TGTGCCAGTAGTATTGGTACCCTAGCCTTTAGTTCAGATACGCAGTATTTT
TRBJ1-5	-	-	TRBV15	CATSRDNGNSNQPQHF	TGTGCCACCAGCAGAGATAACGGGAATAGCAATCAGCCCCAGCATTTT
TRBJ2-2	-	-	TRBV2	CASSARIGAYGELFF	TGTGCCAGCAGTGCGCGGATTGGGGCGTACGGGGAGCTGTTTTTT
TRBJ2-5	-	-	TRBV5-1	CASSPGVGVWGETQYF	TGCGCCAGCAGCCCCGGGGTGGGCGTCTGGGGAGAGACCCAGTACTTC
TRBJ1-5	-	-	TRBV2	CASSRRVNQPQHF	TGTGCCAGCAGTCGACGGGTCAATCAGCCCCAGCATTTT
TRBJ2-2	-	TRBD2	TRBV6-2/TRBV6-3	CASSQRLASPNTGELFF	TGTGCCAGCAGTCAACGACTAGCCTCGCCTAACACCGGGGAGCTGTTTTTT
TRBJ2-2	-	-	TRBV7-8	CASSLGVPTGTGELFF	TGTGCCAGCAGCTTAGGGGTTCCCACGGGCACCGGGGAGCTGTTTTTT
TRBJ2-7	-	TRBD1	TRBV20-1	CSASGDSSWSYEQYF	TGCAGTGCCAGTGGGGACAGCTCCTGGTCCTACGAGCAGTACTTC
TRBJ1-1	-	-	TRBV12-3/TRBV12-4	CASRQGPGTEAFF	TGTGCCAGCAGACAGGGACCGGGTACTGAAGCTTTCTTT
TRBJ1-1	-	-	TRBV5-1	CASSLAVGGRAFF	TGCGCCAGCAGCTTGGCCGTTGGAGGGCGGGCTTTCTTT
TRBJ1-1	-	-	TRBV7-6	CASSFGPNTEAFF	TGTGCCAGCAGCTTCGGTCCGAACACTGAAGCTTTCTTT
TRBJ1-1	-	-	TRBV7-2	CASSSQEYTEAFF	TGTGCCAGCAGTTCGCAGGAATACACTGAAGCTTTCTTT
TRBJ2-3	few	TRBD2	TRBV20-1	CSASLPSGRSTDTQYF	TGCAGTGCTAGTCTGCCCAGCGGGAGAAGCACAGATACGCAGTATTTT
TRBJ1-5	-	-	TRBV7-8	CASSLIRVSNQPQHF	TGTGCCAGCAGCTTAATCAGGGTATCCAATCAGCCCCAGCATTTT
TRBJ2-3	once	-	TRBV24-1	CATSDLTQGIDTQYF	TGTGCCACCAGTGATTTGACGCAGGGGATAGATACGCAGTATTTT
TRBJ1-2	-	TRBD1	TRBV4-1	CASSQDLWTGVPALGYGYTF	TGCGCCAGCAGCCAAGATTTGTGGACAGGGGTGCCGGCCTTGGGCTATGGCTACACCTTC
TRBJ1-2	-	TRBD1	TRBV6-5	CASRTGQHDGYTF	TGTGCCAGCAGAACGGGACAGCATGATGGCTACACCTTC
TRBJ2-2	-	-	TRBV6-6	CASSPRETGELFF	TGTGCCAGCAGTCCTCGGGAAACCGGGGAGCTGTTTTTT
TRBJ1-2	-	-	TRBV5-5	CASSLAPGANYGYTF	TGTGCCAGCAGCTTGGCTCCAGGGGCTAACTATGGCTACACCTTC
TRBJ1-5	-	-	TRBV15	CAVGTYNQPQHF	TGTGCCGTCGGGACATACAATCAGCCCCAGCATTTT
TRBJ2-3	-	-	TRBV18	CASSHDSNRDTQYF	TGTGCCAGCTCACACGACAGTAACCGAGATACGCAGTATTTT
TRBJ1-6	once	-	TRBV30	CAWSGRTANSPLHF	TGTGCCTGGAGCGGGAGGACAGCTAATTCACCCCTCCACTTT
TRBJ1-2	-	-	TRBV9	CASSVVEGTIGGYTF	TGTGCCAGCAGCGTAGTGGAGGGGACGATAGGTGGCTACACCTTC
TRBJ2-1	-	TRBD2	TRBV19	CASSSGLADYNEQFF	TGTGCCAGTAGTTCGGGACTAGCGGATTACAATGAGCAGTTCTTC
TRBJ2-2	once	TRBD2	TRBV5-6	CASREMGGTGELFF	TGTGCCAGCAGGGAGATGGGGGGGACCGGGGAGCTGTTTTTT
TRBJ1-2	-	TRBD1	TRBV5-1	CASSRDRGSYGYTF	TGCGCCAGCAGCAGGGACAGGGGTTCCTATGGCTACACCTTC
TRBJ1-1	once	TRBD1	TRBV3-1/TRBV3-2	CASSQRQGVTEAFF	TGTGCCAGCAGCCAAAGGCAGGGGGTGACTGAAGCTTTCTTT
TRBJ2-3	-	-	TRBV30	CAWNSRTDTQYF	TGTGCCTGGAATTCTAGAACAGATACGCAGTATTTT
TRBJ1-1	-	-	TRBV30	CAWSSGWDTEAFF	TGTGCCTGGAGTTCAGGGTGGGACACTGAAGCTTTCTTT
TRBJ2-5	-	TRBD1	TRBV7-6	CASSHGTEETQYF	TGTGCCAGCAGCCACGGGACAGAAGAGACCCAGTACTTC
TRBJ1-1	-	-	TRBV4-1	CASSPHRVGYTEAFF	TGCGCCAGCAGCCCCCACAGGGTAGGATACACTGAAGCTTTCTTT
TRBJ1-6	once	-	TRBV6-5	CAEKQGGDSPLHF	TGTGCCGAAAAGCAGGGTGGGGATTCACCCCTCCACTTT
TRBJ1-2	few	-	TRBV19	CASSINRQKPYGYTF	TGTGCCAGTAGTATAAACAGACAGAAACCCTATGGCTACACCTTC
TRBJ2-3	-	-	TRBV6-5	CASSPGLLSLDTQYF	TGTGCCAGCAGTCCCGGTCTTTTAAGTCTAGATACGCAGTATTTT
TRBJ1-5	-	-	TRBV2	CASIAGGIGSNQPQHF	TGTGCCAGCATTGCGGGGGGTATAGGTAGCAATCAGCCCCAGCATTTT
TRBJ2-2	-	TRBD1	TRBV6-1	CASSDTGGTGELFF	TGTGCCAGCAGTGATACAGGGGGAACCGGGGAGCTGTTTTTT
TRBJ2-3	-	TRBD2	TRBV2	CASSVLAAGDTQYF	TGTGCCAGCAGTGTACTAGCGGCTGGGGATACGCAGTATTTT